Included here is one T cell receptor (beta chain) sequence, with context. Antigen specificity is unknown. The data originate from a study of cytomegalovirus exposure and HLA in healthy donors. Points from the study as a whole: No immune exposure information besides CMV serostatus was available. TCR beta chains numbering more than 150 were designated cytomegalovirus-associated. Follow-up analysis later connected one missense variant in DCLRE1C with trimming of TCR beta V- and J-genes.

This CDR3 has 15 amino acids. With 5 bases clipped from V and 10 bases from J, the junction kept 14 bases outside the gene matches. Per germline, CDR1 SNHLY and CDR2 FYNNEI. The study ran its PCR with 60 Vbeta and 13 Jbeta primers. Libraries were prepared by immunoSEQ multiplex PCR; TCRdb keeps only in-frame clonotypes and omits some of them. The data show about 150,000 clones, roughly three quarters seen once. Sequenced material: PBMCs. The rearrangement joins TRBV2 to TRBJ2-1; 7 nucleotides match TRBD1. The receptor was derived from a human donor in good health. In DNA, the CDR3 is TGTGCCAGCAGTTTAGCCAAAACAGGGGTCGGAGAGCAGTTCTTC. Its protein is CASSLAKTGVGEQFF.